The 32 T cell receptor beta chains given below trace back to one sample, sequenced in a study of vaccination effects on CD4 cells after COVID-19. Sequencing followed a ViraFEST assay step that expanded antigen-specific CD4+ T cells with viral peptide pools. Having been cultured for 10 days, the cells underwent CD4+ T cell isolation. None of these healthy vaccinees had been infected with SARS-CoV-2 before vaccination. Clones were sequenced by immunoSEQ multiplex PCR, and TCRdb holds only the in-frame ones, with some missing. The top ten clones hold roughly 4% of a sample with tens of thousands of clones, around 76% of them seen once. No antigen has been identified for these receptors. Sequences were derived from CD4+ T cells from PBMCs cultured with HCoV-OC43 spike peptides, sampled before COVID-19 vaccination. Subset denoted: HCoV-OC43 spike overlapping peptide pool stimulation. The receptors derive from a human donor who received a COVID-19 vaccine.

This clone was recorded a few times. V gene TRBV7-9 combines with J gene TRBJ1-6, with a tentative D call TRBD1 (6 bases). The CDR3 runs 14 residues. V was clipped by 7 bases and J by 7 bases, with 14 bases between them. CDR1 is SEHNR, CDR2 FQNEAQ, per germline (reference sequence). The CDR3 sequence is CASMGGAENSPLHF. The CDR3, as DNA: TGTGCCAGCATGGGGGGGGCAGAGAATTCACCCCTCCACTTT.

This chain connects TRBV9 to TRBJ2-3; D remains unclear. V was cut by 0 bases and J by 5 bases, with 7 bases left in between. CDR3 length: 13 residues. Germline CDR1 reads SGDLS; CDR2 reads YYNGEE. The CDR3 sequence is CASSVDVGDTQYF. CDR3 in DNA: TGTGCCAGCAGCGTAGATGTAGGAGATACGCAGTATTTT. Full variable domain (rest looked up from reference TRBV9 and TRBJ2-3): DSGVTQTPKHLITATGQRVTLRCSPRSGDLSVYWYQQSLDQGLQFLIQYYNGEERAKGNILERFSAQQFPDLHSELNLSSLELGDSALYFCASSVDVGDTQYFGPGTRLTVL.

This rearrangement joins TRBV29-1 to TRBJ2-2, with D unclear. The germline gives CDR1 SQVTM, CDR2 ANQGSEA. The CDR3 consists of 13 residues. V was cut by 3 bases and J by 0 bases, with 5 bases left in between. The CDR3 DNA sequence: TGCAGCGTTGAGGGCACGAACACCGGGGAGCTGTTTTTT. Translation gives CSVEGTNTGELFF.

The chain carries TRBV5-8 and TRBJ2-3; D uncertain. The CDR3 is 16 residues long. The germline V gene encodes CDR1 SGHTS and CDR2 YDEGEE. V dropped 7 bases and J dropped 1 base, with 19 bases sitting between them. The CDR3 spells CASPSVGQVGTDTQYF. For the CDR3, the DNA is TGTGCCAGCCCTTCGGTCGGGCAGGTGGGCACAGATACGCAGTATTTT.

The genes are TRBV6-5 and TRBJ1-5; TRBD1 matches at 7 bases. The CDR3 runs 14 residues. Germline lookup yields CDR1 MNHEY and CDR2 SVGAGI. Trimming cost V 2 bases and J 7 bases; bases outside gene matches: 5. For the CDR3, the DNA is TGTGCCAGCAGTTACCGACAGGGAGGACAGCCCCAGCATTTT. The encoded protein is CASSYRQGGQPQHF.

This chain links TRBV7-8 with TRBJ1-6, with TRBD1 as a possible D gene (5 bases). Germline V gives CDR1 SGHVS, CDR2 FQNEAQ. The ends were cut back, 5 bases at V and 5 bases at J, with 10 bases in the middle. The CDR3 length is 14 residues. This chain's CDR3 is CASSRGPDNSPLHF. CDR3 bases: TGTGCCAGCAGCCGGGGACCCGATAATTCACCCCTCCACTTT.

The chain couples TRBV5-6 to TRBJ2-3; no clear D gene. Trimming shortened V by 6 bases and J by 6 bases, and 14 bases separated the two germline ends. This CDR3 contains 13 residues. CDR1 is SGHDT and CDR2 is YYEEEE in the germline V gene. DNA of the CDR3: TGTGCCAGCAAGGTCGGACGGATTGATACGCAGTATTTT. Its protein is CASKVGRIDTQYF.

This chain uses TRBV5-5 with TRBJ1-2; 8 bases match TRBD1. Trimming at V came to 1 base and at J to 1 base, leaving 6 bases not matched to a gene. Germline values: CDR1 SGHKS, CDR2 YYEKEE (reference sequence). The CDR3 has 16 amino acids. DNA for the CDR3: TGTGCCAGCAGCTTGACAGGGGGGATAGGTAACTATGGCTACACCTTC. Amino acid sequence: CASSLTGGIGNYGYTF.

The V and J genes are TRBV19 and TRBJ1-2; tentative D call: TRBD1 (5 bases). The length of the CDR3 is 13 residues. CDR1 LNHDA and CDR2 SQIVND come from the germline V gene (reference sequence). The ends were cut back, 6 bases at V and 1 base at J, with 9 bases in the middle. Written as DNA, the CDR3 is TGTGCCAGTAGCCAGGGAAGTAACTATGGCTACACCTTC. Translation gives CASSQGSNYGYTF.

This clone was recorded only once. V usage is TRBV25-1 and J usage is TRBJ2-3; D not certain. Germline V lookup: CDR1 MGHDK, CDR2 SYGVNS. V was pared by 3 bases and J by 2 bases, with 9 bases between. The CDR3 contains 14 residues. In DNA, the CDR3 is TGTGCCAGCAGTGACTCCAGGAACACAGATACGCAGTATTTT. Its translation: CASSDSRNTDTQYF.

This sequence joins TRBV24-1 and TRBJ2-1; 14 bases align to TRBD2. Germline V gene lookup returns CDR1 KGHDR and CDR2 SFDVKD. This CDR3 has 15 amino acids. J gave up 10 bases and V 4 bases, and 5 bases lay outside the gene matches. CDR3 sequence (DNA): TGTGCCACCAGTGACCGACTAGCGGGGGGGTACGAGCAGTTCTTC. Translated, it gives CATSDRLAGGYEQFF.

The chain uses TRBV27 and TRBJ1-5, with D uncertain. This CDR3 contains 16 residues. Trimming removed 1 base from V and 0 bases from J, with 10 bases in between. CDR1 is MNHEY, CDR2 SMNVEV, per germline (reference sequence). CDR3 DNA: TGTGCCAGCAGTTTATTGGCCCGGGGTAGCAATCAGCCCCAGCATTTT. This codes for CASSLLARGSNQPQHF.

The V gene is TRBV19, the J gene TRBJ2-1; D perhaps matches TRBD1 (7 bases). V shed 5 bases and J shed 3 bases, with 23 bases lying between them. The CDR3 consists of 18 residues. Looked up from germline, CDR1 is LNHDA and CDR2 is SQIVND (reference sequence). The CDR3 nucleotides are TGTGCCAGTAGTGCGGGGAACCGCCCGACAGGGAACTACAATGAGCAGTTCTTC. Translating gives CASSAGNRPTGNYNEQFF.

This chain uses TRBV29-1 with TRBJ2-3; 8 nucleotides match TRBD1. CDR3 size: 14 residues. Germline V gene sequence: CDR1 SQVTM, CDR2 ANQGSEA. V lost 6 bases to trimming and J lost 5 bases; unmatched junction nucleotides: 10. As DNA, the CDR3 is TGCAGCGTCCCAAGGCAGGGGGCCGGAGATACGCAGTATTTT. Translation gives CSVPRQGAGDTQYF.

The rearrangement uses TRBV7-3 and TRBJ2-3; D may be TRBD1 or TRBD2 (5 bases each). Germline CDR1 is SGHTA and CDR2 is FQGTGA. Trimming removed 5 bases from V and 4 bases from J, with 10 bases in between. The CDR3 spans 13 residues. CDR3 bases: TGTGCCAGCAGCGCCAGGGAGCCAGATACGCAGTATTTT. It yields the protein CASSAREPDTQYF.

This chain uses TRBV28 with TRBJ2-5, with 8 bases matching TRBD1. V lost 7 bases to trimming and J lost 2 bases; unmatched junction nucleotides: 9. The V gene's germline CDR1 is MDHEN and CDR2 SYDVKM. This CDR3 is 15 amino acids long. The CDR3 DNA reads TGTGCCAGCACCCGTCTAAGGACAGGGCAAGAGACCCAGTACTTC. Amino acids: CASTRLRTGQETQYF.

The CDR3 sequence is CASSHGRGEKLFF. CDR3 coding DNA: TGTGCCAGCAGTCATGGTCGGGGGGAAAAACTGTTTTTT. The V and J genes are TRBV6-5 and TRBJ1-4; TRBD1 might be the D (5 bases). V was trimmed by 5 bases and J by 8 bases, leaving 12 bases between them. The CDR3 length is 13 residues. CDR1 is MNHEY, CDR2 SVGAGI, per germline.

There are a few counts of this clone. The V call is TRBV5-8, the J call TRBJ2-7; the D is unclear. Trimming stripped 3 bases from V and 4 bases from J, with 5 bases between. Per germline, CDR1 SGHTS and CDR2 YDEGEE. CDR3 length equals 11 residues. The CDR3 coding sequence is TGTGCCAGCAGCTACCGATACGAGCAGTACGTC. It is translated as CASSYRYEQYV.

This clone was seen a handful of times. The rearrangement joins TRBV3-1 (or the pseudogene TRBV3-2) to TRBJ2-2; 8 nucleotides align to TRBD2. The CDR3 runs to 18 residues. With V trimmed by 2 bases and J by 8 bases, 16 bases remained unmatched. Germline V gene lookup returns CDR1 LGHDT and CDR2 YNNKEL (reference sequence). The CDR3 sequence is CASSQLGTRSSRGGELFF. The CDR3 nucleotides read TGTGCCAGCAGCCAACTCGGGACTAGATCATCCCGGGGAGGGGAGCTGTTTTTT.

The chain carries TRBV2 and TRBJ2-3; 7 nucleotides line up with TRBD1. Trimming removed 7 bases from V and 3 bases from J; junction bases left unmatched: 4. CDR3 length equals 13 residues. Germline V lookup: CDR1 SNHLY, CDR2 FYNNEI. The CDR3 DNA sequence: TGTGCCAGCATCAGGGGGTGGACAGATACGCAGTATTTT. Protein product: CASIRGWTDTQYF.

This sequence joins TRBV6-5 and TRBJ2-7; 7 nucleotides match TRBD1. This CDR3 region has 15 residues. CDR1 is MNHEY, CDR2 SVGAGI, per germline. The J segment lost 2 bases and the V segment lost 6 bases, leaving 10 bases of the junction unmatched. CDR3 sequence reads: CASRQDRERTYEQYV. DNA of the CDR3: TGTGCCAGCAGGCAAGACAGGGAAAGAACCTACGAGCAGTACGTC.

The J gene is TRBJ2-2, the V gene TRBV30; no clear D gene. The ends were cut back, 3 bases at V and 1 base at J, with 6 bases in the middle. Germline CDR1 and CDR2: GTSNPN and SVGIG (reference sequence). This CDR3 region has 13 residues. CDR3 sequence (DNA): TGTGCCTGGAGAACCTTGAACACCGGGGAGCTGTTTTTT. Translation gives CAWRTLNTGELFF. The variable domain in full, completed from reference TRBV30 and TRBJ2-2, reads SQTIHQWPATLVQPVGSPLSLECTVEGTSNPNLYWYRQAAGRGLQLLFYSVGIGQISSEVPQNLSASRPQDRQFILSSKKLLLSDSGFYLCAWRTLNTGELFFGEGSRLTVL.

V usage is TRBV19 and J usage is TRBJ1-1; no clear D gene. CDR1 and CDR2 from the germline V gene are LNHDA and SQIVND (reference sequence). The CDR3 has 14 residues. Trimming stripped 7 bases from V and 2 bases from J, with 14 bases between. The CDR3 DNA follows: TGTGCCAGTACCCTCCCGGGGAGTAACACTGAAGCTTTCTTT. It specifies CASTLPGSNTEAFF.

The chain joins TRBV11-2 to TRBJ2-5; perhaps D is TRBD1 or TRBD2 (5 bases each). The CDR3 contains 14 residues. Germline CDR1 SGHAT, CDR2 FQNNGV. Trimming cost V 5 bases and J 3 bases, with 13 bases left between them. The CDR3 DNA reads as TGTGCCAGCAGCCAGCTACGGGGCGAAGAGACCCAGTACTTC. Protein: CASSQLRGEETQYF.

The V and J genes are TRBV6-4 and TRBJ2-1; no clear D gene. CDR3 size: 14 residues. CDR1 and CDR2 from the germline V gene are MRHNA and SNTAGT. V was shortened by 6 bases and J by 7 bases, with 16 bases between the two germline ends. The CDR3 here is CASSRSTDGNEQFF. CDR3 in DNA: TGTGCCAGCAGCCGCTCTACCGACGGGAATGAGCAGTTCTTC.

The chain links TRBV10-3 to TRBJ2-1, with 10 bases that match TRBD1. The V and J ends lost 6 bases and 6 bases, in that order; junction bases with no gene match: 14. The CDR3 length is 17 residues. The germline CDR1 and CDR2 sequences are ENHRY and SYGVKD. The DNA for the CDR3 is TGTGCCATCAGGCCCGGGACAGGGGCTACGAGTCGCAATGAGCAGTTCTTC. The encoded protein is CAIRPGTGATSRNEQFF.

This chain joins TRBV14 and TRBJ1-4; TRBD1 might be the D (6 bases). CDR3 size: 15 residues. Trimming removed 3 bases from V and 3 bases from J, with 11 bases in between. Germline values: CDR1 SGHDN, CDR2 FVKESK. The CDR3 sequence: CASSHPGTSNEKLFF. The CDR3 nucleotides read TGTGCCAGCAGCCACCCCGGGACATCTAATGAAAAACTGTTTTTT.

This clone was observed once. The V and J genes are TRBV7-8 and TRBJ2-2; no clear D. V was cut by 7 bases and J by 4 bases, with 16 bases left in between. The CDR3 sequence is 15 residues long. CDR1 SGHVS and CDR2 FQNEAQ come from the germline V gene. The CDR3 sequence: CASTLGLPSTGELFF. The CDR3 DNA sequence: TGTGCCAGCACCCTAGGGCTACCCTCCACCGGGGAGCTGTTTTTT.

The chain joins TRBV18 to TRBJ1-2, with 8 bases fitting TRBD1. CDR1 and CDR2 from the germline V gene are KGHSH and LQKENI. The junction had 12 bases not matched to a gene; V was cut back by 1 base and J by 8 bases. The CDR3 spans 16 residues. The CDR3 nucleotides are TGTGCCAGCTCACCACTCTCTGGACAGGGATCATGGGGCTACACCTTC. It specifies CASSPLSGQGSWGYTF.

As DNA, the CDR3 is TGCGCCAGCAGCCTAGGACATAGCAATCAGCCCCAGCATTTT. Its protein is CASSLGHSNQPQHF. The chain employs TRBV5-1 and TRBJ1-5; D may be TRBD1 (5 bases). This CDR3 is 14 amino acids long. Germline values: CDR1 SGHRS, CDR2 YFSETQ. Deletions cut 4 bases from V and 0 bases from J, with 8 bases between.

A single count supports this clone. The rearrangement links TRBV10-3 to TRBJ2-7, with a weak D call TRBD1 (5 bases). Looked up from germline, CDR1 is ENHRY and CDR2 is SYGVKD. The CDR3 runs 12 residues. V shed 10 bases and J shed 5 bases, with 15 bases lying between them. The CDR3 sequence: CATKQVQDEQYV. For the CDR3, the DNA is TGTGCCACAAAACAGGTTCAGGACGAGCAGTACGTC.

The V gene is TRBV10-1, the J gene TRBJ2-2; 8 bases agree with TRBD2. The CDR3 extends over 16 amino acids. Germline CDR1 reads WNHNN; CDR2 reads SYGVQD (reference sequence). Losses at the gene ends were 6 bases for V and 1 base for J; bases not matched to a gene: 7. The CDR3 DNA is TGCGCCAGCAGCCTAGGTAGCGGGGTGAACACCGGGGAGCTGTTTTTT. Its translation is CASSLGSGVNTGELFF.